This T cell receptor (beta chain) emerged from a study of T-cell reconstitution after alpha-beta-depleted transplantation in children. J was trimmed by 4 bases and V by 7 bases; bases with no gene match: 11. Germline loops: CDR1 MDHEN, CDR2 SYDVKM. The CDR3 has 15 residues. The TCRbeta library incorporated unique molecular identifiers. TCRdb processed the PCR reads anew with MiXCR; each CDR3 protein has one entry. The sample shows about 640,000 distinct CDR3 sequences, 15% to 20% of them seen only once. This chain joins TRBV28 and TRBJ2-7, with TRBD1 matching 9 bases. The sequencing here drew on PBMCs from the stem cell graft donor, taken from the stem cell graft. The receptor was isolated from a human donor who donated a stem cell graft to a child with acute myeloid leukemia. DNA of the CDR3: TGTGCCAGCACACCCGGGACAGGGTCGGGGTACGAGCAGTACTTC. Translation gives CASTPGTGSGYEQYF.